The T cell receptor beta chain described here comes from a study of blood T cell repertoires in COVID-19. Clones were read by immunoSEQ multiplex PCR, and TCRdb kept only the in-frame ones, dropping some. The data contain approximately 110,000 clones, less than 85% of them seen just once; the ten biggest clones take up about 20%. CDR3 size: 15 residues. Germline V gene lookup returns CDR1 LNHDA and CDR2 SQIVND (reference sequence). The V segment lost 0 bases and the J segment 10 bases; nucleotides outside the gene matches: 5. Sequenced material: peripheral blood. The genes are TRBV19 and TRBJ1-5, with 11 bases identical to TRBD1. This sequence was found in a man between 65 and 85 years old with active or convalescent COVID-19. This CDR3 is CASSIEGQGGPPQHF. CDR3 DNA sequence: TGTGCCAGTAGTATAGAGGGACAGGGGGGGCCTCCCCAGCATTTT.